This T cell receptor beta chain originates from a study of shared clonotypes between healthy human individuals. The length of the CDR3 is 13 residues. CDR1 SGHVS and CDR2 FQNEAQ come from the germline V gene. The V end lost 3 bases, the J end lost 5 bases, and 8 bases lay between the germline ends. Measured with immunoSEQ multiplex PCR; TCRdb has only the in-frame clones, and not every one. Among 730,000 or so clones, roughly 70% were seen once, and the ten largest hold around 1.8%. Each donor was a Caucasian adult residing in Nashville, Tennessee. This TCR derives from a woman under 40 in good health. This rearrangement joins TRBV7-8 to TRBJ2-1; no clear D gene. Sequenced input: memory CD4+ T cells sorted from blood. Subset noted: CD45RA-negative fraction. The CDR3 protein is CASSLGGHNEQFF. CDR3 nucleotide sequence: TGTGCCAGCAGCTTGGGCGGACACAATGAGCAGTTCTTC.